Listed here is a single T cell receptor beta chain. What this receptor recognizes is not known. The record has no base qualities; no much larger clone is one base away. The CDR3, cysteine through phenylalanine, is 14 amino acids long. Only CDR3 DNA remains: 42 bases, in frame from the first base. The CDR1 and CDR2 encoded by the germline V gene are MNHEY and SVGAGI. The junction carries 15 bases between V and J, which are trimmed by 6 bases and 3 bases respectively. The data were taken from a study of shared clonotypes between healthy human individuals (dated by TCRdb to about 2020). Describing the broader study: The cohort comprised a couple of women and a few men aged 18 to 49 years. Blood TCR repertoires of a handful of healthy adults were deeply sequenced to estimate repertoire size and the extent of clonotype sharing between individuals. To increase sequencing depth and limit assay-specific biases, TCR repertoire library preparation and sequencing were carried out by different laboratories using diverse techniques. Per donor, three plates each were used for CD4 naive and CD4 memory, two for CD8 naive, and one for CD8 memory. Leukapheresis yielded between about 0.85 and 10 billion PBMCs per donor.

Broad study findings and their caveats: Compared with non-shared clonotypes, clonotypes shared by all four sorted-subset donors had higher generation probabilities. Because the study included only a small number of donors, the genetic and exposure-history diversity represented was limited. Sampling was limited to blood, and TCR repertoires in tissue likely differ from TCR repertoires in blood. Naive subsets generally had larger estimated clonotype richness than memory subsets did. Across a handful of donors, 5% to 6% of naive CD4, 3.5% of naive CD8, roughly 2.2% of memory CD4, and roughly 0.4% of memory CD8 clonotypes were shared. Based on pairwise subsampling, the degree of clonotype sharing among donors was expected to be affected by sequencing depth. Incomplete sequencing was indicated by rarefaction of sorted-subset datasets, despite the large sequencing depth.

The donors were healthy, HIV-negative adults with no recently reported acute infections or vaccinations. Every donor was a Caucasian adult living in Nashville, Tennessee, USA. CD4+ T cells were enriched by magnetic negative selection, after which naive cells were positively selected on CD45RA and the negative fraction was taken as the memory subset. After blood collection by leukapheresis, PBMCs were isolated using Ficoll-Histopaque density gradient centrifugation and then cryopreserved in the vapor phase of liquid nitrogen. Analytical flow cytometry was used to check the purity and quantity of every magnetically sorted T cell population. Genomic DNA was isolated from each sorted fraction and quantified by UV absorbance on a Nanodrop 2000c. Using the deep immunoSEQ assay, multiplex PCR amplified TCR CDR3 regions from genomic DNA. Extracted genomic DNA from each cell subset was spread evenly across all wells of several immunoSEQ 96-well plates, with each plate serving as a replicate. For sorted subsets, 150 to 250 ng of genomic DNA, equivalent to 25,000 to 35,000 T cell genomes, went into each replicate PCR. Purified libraries were measured with a Qubit 3.0 fluorometer, size-checked on a Bioanalyzer 2100, and measured again with the KAPA Library Quantification kit. Every immunoSEQ 96-well plate was sequenced on a separate single-read 150-cycle Illumina NextSeq 550 flow cell. The paper's data handling went like this. Because the immunoSEQ output held only junctional sequences and lacked quality scores, the filtering could not match the filtering applied to full-length reads. Sequences were annotated with PyIR, a Python wrapper for IgBLAST v1.9, using IMGT germline references to assign V/J genes and CDR3. Any read was removed if the V/J assignment was weak (E-value above 1e-6), the CDR3 was missing, or the read contained stop codons, out-of-frame junctions, or ambiguous translated residues. V3J clonotypes were defined as sequences sharing the same inferred V gene, J gene, and CDR3 amino acid sequence. The percentage overlap between two repertoires was calculated by dividing the number of shared unique clonotypes by the size of the smaller repertoire. RTK rarefaction, the Chao1 estimator, and Recon v2.1 estimates of unobserved clonotypes were used to assess repertoire richness. For all TCRbeta clonotypes obtained by the gDNA method from a handful of donors, generation probabilities were computed with OLGA. As stored in TCRdb, this immuneACCESS dataset retains in-frame rearrangements with V and J assigned. A fraction of the clones does not appear; measured against another copy, unresolved V genes explain less than half of the discrepancy, and the remainder lacks a known reason. V and J calls and clone size are given by that table; D and trimming were obtained from the DNA. Present in this sample are around 750,000 clones, around 74% of which were seen just once. The top ten clones comprise about 1.8% of the sample.

The chain couples TRBV6-5 to TRBJ2-7; the D region possibly corresponds to TRBD2 (5 bases align). The receptor's source is a woman aged 30 to 39 in good health. Sequenced: memory CD4+ T cells sorted from blood. The label giving this sample's cell subset or site can be read as: CD45RA-negative fraction. The CDR3 in this case is CASSPDSRLYEQYF. The DNA sequence follows: TGTGCCAGCAGCCCGGACTCCCGGCTCTACGAGCAGTACTTC.